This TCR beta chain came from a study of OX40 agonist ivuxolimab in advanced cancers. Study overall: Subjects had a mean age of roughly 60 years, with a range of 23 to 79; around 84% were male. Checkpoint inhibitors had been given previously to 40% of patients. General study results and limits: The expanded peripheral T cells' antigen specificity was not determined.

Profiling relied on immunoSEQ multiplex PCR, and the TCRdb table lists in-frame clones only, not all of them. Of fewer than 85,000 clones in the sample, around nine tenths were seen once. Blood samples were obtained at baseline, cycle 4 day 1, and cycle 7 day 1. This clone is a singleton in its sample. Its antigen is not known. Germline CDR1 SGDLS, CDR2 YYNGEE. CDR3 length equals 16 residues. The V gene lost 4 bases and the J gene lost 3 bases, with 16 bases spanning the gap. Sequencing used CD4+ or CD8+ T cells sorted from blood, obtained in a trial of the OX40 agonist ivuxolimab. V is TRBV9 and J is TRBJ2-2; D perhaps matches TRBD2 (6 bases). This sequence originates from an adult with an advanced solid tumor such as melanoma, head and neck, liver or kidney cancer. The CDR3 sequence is CASSPDPRGYTGELFF. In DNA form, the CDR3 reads TGTGCCAGCAGCCCTGACCCCCGGGGGTACACCGGGGAGCTGTTTTTT.